Given below is one TCR beta chain in context. Generated by immunoSEQ multiplex PCR, the TCRdb table keeps only in-frame clones and is missing some. The sample yields about 35,000 clones, about 89% seen once. These data come from a study of blood T cell repertoires in COVID-19. In the study overall: Researchers got acute and convalescent COVID-19 samples from the United States, Italy and Spain. T cells, B-cell-depleted T cells, or PBMCs supplied cDNA or gDNA.

From germline, CDR1 is MNHEY and CDR2 SMNVEV (reference sequence). This CDR3 has 18 residues. The V and J ends lost 3 bases and 2 bases, in that order; junction bases with no gene match: 12. This TCR was sampled from a man older than 75 with active COVID-19. V is TRBV27 and J is TRBJ1-5, with TRBD1 identical over 8 bases. The specimen sequenced was peripheral blood. The CDR3: CASSLRQGKGVGNQPQHF. In DNA form, the CDR3 reads TGTGCCAGCAGTTTGAGACAGGGGAAAGGCGTGGGCAATCAGCCCCAGCATTTT.